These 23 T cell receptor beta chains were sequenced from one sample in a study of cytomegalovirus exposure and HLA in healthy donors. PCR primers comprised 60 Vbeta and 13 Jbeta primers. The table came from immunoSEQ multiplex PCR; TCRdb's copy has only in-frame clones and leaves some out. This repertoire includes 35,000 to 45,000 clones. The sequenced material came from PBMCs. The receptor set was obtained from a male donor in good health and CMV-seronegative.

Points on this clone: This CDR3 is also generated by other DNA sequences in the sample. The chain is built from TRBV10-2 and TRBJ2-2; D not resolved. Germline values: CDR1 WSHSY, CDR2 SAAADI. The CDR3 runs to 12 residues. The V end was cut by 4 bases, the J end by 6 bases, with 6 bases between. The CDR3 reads CASSVTAGELFF. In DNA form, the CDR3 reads TGCGCCAGCAGTGTTACAGCCGGGGAGCTGTTTTTT.

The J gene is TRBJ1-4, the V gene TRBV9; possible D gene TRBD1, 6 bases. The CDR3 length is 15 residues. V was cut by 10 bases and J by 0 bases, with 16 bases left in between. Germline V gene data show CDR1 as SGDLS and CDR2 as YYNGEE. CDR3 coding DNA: TGTGCCTCCCGAAAGGACAGCTCAACTAATGAAAAACTGTTTTTT. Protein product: CASRKDSSTNEKLFF.

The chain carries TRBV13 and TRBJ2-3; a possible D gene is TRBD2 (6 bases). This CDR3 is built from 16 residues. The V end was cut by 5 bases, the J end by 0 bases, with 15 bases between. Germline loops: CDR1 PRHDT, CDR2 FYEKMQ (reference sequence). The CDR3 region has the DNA TGTGCCAGCAGCCCCGAAGCTGCGGGAAGCACAGATACGCAGTATTTT. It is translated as CASSPEAAGSTDTQYF.

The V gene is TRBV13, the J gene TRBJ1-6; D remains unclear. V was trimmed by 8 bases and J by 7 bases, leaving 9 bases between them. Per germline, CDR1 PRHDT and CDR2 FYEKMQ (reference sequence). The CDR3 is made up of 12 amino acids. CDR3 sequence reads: CASCIGNSPLHF. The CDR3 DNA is TGTGCCAGCTGTATCGGGAATTCACCCCTCCACTTT.

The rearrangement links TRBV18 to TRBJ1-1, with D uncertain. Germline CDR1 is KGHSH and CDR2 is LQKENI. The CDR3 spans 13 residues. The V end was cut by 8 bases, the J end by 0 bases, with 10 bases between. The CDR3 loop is CASTDRMNTEAFF. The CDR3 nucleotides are TGTGCCAGCACAGACCGTATGAACACTGAAGCTTTCTTT.

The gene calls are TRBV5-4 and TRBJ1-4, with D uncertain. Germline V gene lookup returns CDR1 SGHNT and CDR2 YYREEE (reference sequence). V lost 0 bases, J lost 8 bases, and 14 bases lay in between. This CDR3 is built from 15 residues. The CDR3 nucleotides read TGTGCCAGCAGCTTGGAGGTGGTCCCGGAGGAAAAACTGTTTTTT. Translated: CASSLEVVPEEKLFF. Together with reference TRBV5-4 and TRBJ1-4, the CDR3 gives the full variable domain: ETGVTQSPTHLIKTRGQQVTLRCSSQSGHNTVSWYQQALGQGPQFIFQYYREEENGRGNFPPRFSGLQFPNYSSELNVNALELDDSALYLCASSLEVVPEEKLFFGSGTQLSVL.

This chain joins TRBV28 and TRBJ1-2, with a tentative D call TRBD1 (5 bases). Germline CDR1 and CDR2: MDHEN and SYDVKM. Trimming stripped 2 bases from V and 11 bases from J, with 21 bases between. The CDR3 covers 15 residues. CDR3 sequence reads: CASSLDFRRGGWYTF. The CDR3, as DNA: TGTGCCAGCAGTTTAGACTTTCGCCGGGGGGGGTGGTACACCTTC.

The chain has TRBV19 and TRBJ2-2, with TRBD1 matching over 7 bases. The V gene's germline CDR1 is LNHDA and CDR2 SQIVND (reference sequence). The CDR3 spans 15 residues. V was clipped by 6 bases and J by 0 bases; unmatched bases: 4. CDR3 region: CASSAGTANTGELFF. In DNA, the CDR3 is TGTGCCAGTAGCGCCGGGACAGCGAACACCGGGGAGCTGTTTTTT. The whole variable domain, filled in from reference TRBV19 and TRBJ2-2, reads DGGITQSPKYLFRKEGQNVTLSCEQNLNHDAMYWYRQDPGQGLRLIYYSQIVNDFQKGDIAEGYSVSREKKESFPLTVTSAQKNPTAFYLCASSAGTANTGELFFGEGSRLTVL.

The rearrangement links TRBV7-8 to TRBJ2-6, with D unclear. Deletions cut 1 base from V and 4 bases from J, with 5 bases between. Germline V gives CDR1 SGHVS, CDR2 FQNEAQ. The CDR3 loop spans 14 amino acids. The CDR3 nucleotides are TGTGCCAGCAGCTTAGTCTCCGGGGCCAACGTCCTGACTTTC. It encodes CASSLVSGANVLTF.

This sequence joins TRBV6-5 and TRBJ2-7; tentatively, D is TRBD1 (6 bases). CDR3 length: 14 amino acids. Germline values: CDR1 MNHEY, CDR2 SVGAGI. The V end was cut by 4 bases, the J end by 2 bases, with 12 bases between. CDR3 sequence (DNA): TGTGCCAGCAGTTCTCAGGGGACCCCCTACGAGCAGTACTTC. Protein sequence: CASSSQGTPYEQYF.

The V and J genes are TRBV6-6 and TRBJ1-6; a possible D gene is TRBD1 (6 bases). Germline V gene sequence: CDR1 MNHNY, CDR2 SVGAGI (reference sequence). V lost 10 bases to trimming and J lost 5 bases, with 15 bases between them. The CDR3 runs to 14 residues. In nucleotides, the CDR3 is TGTGCCATACAACCGGGACAAAATAATTCACCCCTCCACTTT. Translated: CAIQPGQNNSPLHF.

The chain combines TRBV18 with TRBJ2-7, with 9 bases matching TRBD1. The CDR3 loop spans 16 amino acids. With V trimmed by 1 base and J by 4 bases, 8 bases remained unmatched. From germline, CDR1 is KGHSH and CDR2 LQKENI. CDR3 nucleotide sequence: TGTGCCAGCTCACCACGCGGGACAGGGACGGGGTACGAGCAGTACTTC. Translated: CASSPRGTGTGYEQYF.

CDR3 nucleotide sequence: TGTGCCAGCAGTCAGGGACAAATTTACGAGCAGTACTTC. Translated: CASSQGQIYEQYF. V is TRBV6-1 and J is TRBJ2-7, with D tentatively TRBD1 (6 bases). The V gene lost 5 bases and the J gene lost 4 bases, with 12 bases spanning the gap. The germline V gene encodes CDR1 MNHNS and CDR2 SASEGT. This CDR3 has 13 amino acids.

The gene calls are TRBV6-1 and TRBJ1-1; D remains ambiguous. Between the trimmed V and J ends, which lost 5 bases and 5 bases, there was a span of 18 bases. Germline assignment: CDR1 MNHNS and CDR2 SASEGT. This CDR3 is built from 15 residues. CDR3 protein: CASSTPERAGTEAFF. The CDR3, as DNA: TGTGCCAGCAGTACCCCAGAGAGGGCAGGAACTGAAGCTTTCTTT.

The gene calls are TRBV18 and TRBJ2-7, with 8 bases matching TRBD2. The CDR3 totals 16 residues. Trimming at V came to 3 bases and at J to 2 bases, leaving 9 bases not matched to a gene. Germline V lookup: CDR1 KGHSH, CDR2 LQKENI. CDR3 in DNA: TGTGCCAGCTCACCCCCGGGAGGGATCAGCGCCTACGAGCAGTACTTC. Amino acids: CASSPPGGISAYEQYF.

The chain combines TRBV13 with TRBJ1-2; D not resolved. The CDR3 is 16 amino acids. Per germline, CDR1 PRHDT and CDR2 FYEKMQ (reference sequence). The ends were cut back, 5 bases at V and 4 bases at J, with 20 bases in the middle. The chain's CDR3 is CASSPKGVGITYGYTF. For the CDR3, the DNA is TGTGCCAGCAGCCCAAAAGGTGTCGGGATTACCTATGGCTACACCTTC.

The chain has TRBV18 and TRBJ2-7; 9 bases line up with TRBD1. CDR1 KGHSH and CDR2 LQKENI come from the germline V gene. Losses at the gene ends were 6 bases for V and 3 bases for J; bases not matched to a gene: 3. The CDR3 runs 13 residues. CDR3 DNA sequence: TGTGCCAGCTCCGGGACAGGGAGCTACGAGCAGTACTTC. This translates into CASSGTGSYEQYF.

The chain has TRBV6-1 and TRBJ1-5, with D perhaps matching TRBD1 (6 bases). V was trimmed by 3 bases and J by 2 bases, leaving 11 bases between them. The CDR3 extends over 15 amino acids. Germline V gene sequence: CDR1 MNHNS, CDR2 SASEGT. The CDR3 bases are TGTGCCAGCAGTGATCACAGGGCAGGCAATCAGCCCCAGCATTTT. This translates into CASSDHRAGNQPQHF.

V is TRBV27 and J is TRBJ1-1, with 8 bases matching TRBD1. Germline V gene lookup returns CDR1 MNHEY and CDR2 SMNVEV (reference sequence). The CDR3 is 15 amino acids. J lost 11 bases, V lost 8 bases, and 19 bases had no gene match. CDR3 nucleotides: TGTGCCAGCCAGTCCGGACAGACAGGGGCCGTGGGGGCTTTCTTT. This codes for CASQSGQTGAVGAFF.

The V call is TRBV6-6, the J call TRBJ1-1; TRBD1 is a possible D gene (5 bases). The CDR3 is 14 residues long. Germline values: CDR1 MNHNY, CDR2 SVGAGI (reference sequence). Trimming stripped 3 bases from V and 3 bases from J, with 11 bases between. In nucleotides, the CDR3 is TGTGCCAGCAGTTATAGGGGTCGGGACACTGAAGCTTTCTTT. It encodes CASSYRGRDTEAFF.

CDR3 nucleotide sequence: TGCGCCACCCCCCCCGGGAGGGATACGCAGTATTTT. It is translated as CATPPGRDTQYF. This sequence joins TRBV5-1 and TRBJ2-3, with TRBD2 matching over 7 bases. Germline CDR1 and CDR2: SGHRS and YFSETQ. V was pared by 9 bases and J by 6 bases, with 7 bases of the junction left unmatched. This CDR3 is built from 12 residues.

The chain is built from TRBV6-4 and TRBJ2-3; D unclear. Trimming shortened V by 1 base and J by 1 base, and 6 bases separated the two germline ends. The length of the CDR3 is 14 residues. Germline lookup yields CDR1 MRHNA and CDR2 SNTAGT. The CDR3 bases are TGTGCCAGCAGTGACTTTCCCGGCACAGATACGCAGTATTTT. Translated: CASSDFPGTDTQYF.

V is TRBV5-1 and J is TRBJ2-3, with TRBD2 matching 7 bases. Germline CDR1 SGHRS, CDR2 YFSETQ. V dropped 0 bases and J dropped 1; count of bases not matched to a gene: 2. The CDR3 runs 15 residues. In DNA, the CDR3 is TGCGCCAGCAGCTTGGTCCTAGCGGGCACAGATACGCAGTATTTT. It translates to CASSLVLAGTDTQYF.